This is a list of T cell receptor beta chains from one sample in a study of shared clonotypes between healthy human individuals. Sequenced by immunoSEQ multiplex PCR; TCRdb stores in-frame clones only, minus some. The profile shows 2 million to 2.5 million clones, just over 90% of them singletons. Specimen: naive CD4+ T cells from PBMCs. The receptors derive from a young man in good health. Some clones in this sample may be carry-over from other donors' samples. Both conserved end residues are part of each CDR3. D genes are given only for firm matches. Only part of the rows carry a size: once, few, many, or a class if the clone is expanded.

DNA: TGCAGCGTTGAGGTAGTCAGGGGGAACACTGAAGCTTTCTTT; CDR3: CSVEVVRGNTEAFF; V: TRBV29-1; J: TRBJ1-1; D: NA; size: NA
DNA: TGTGCCAGCAGCCCGGGGGGTAATGAAAAACTGTTTTTT; CDR3: CASSPGGNEKLFF; V: TRBV7-2; J: TRBJ1-4; D: NA; size: NA
DNA: TGTGCCAGCAGCATACAAGCGGGAGGGCACAATGAGCAGTTCTTC; CDR3: CASSIQAGGHNEQFF; V: TRBV9; J: TRBJ2-1; D: TRBD2; size: once
DNA: TGTGCCAGCAGCGCGGGGGGACTAGCGGAGACCCAGTACTTC; CDR3: CASSAGGLAETQYF; V: TRBV9; J: TRBJ2-5; D: TRBD2; size: NA
DNA: TGTGCCAGCAGCAAACCGGGACAGCCCTACGAGCAGTACTTC; CDR3: CASSKPGQPYEQYF; V: TRBV27; J: TRBJ2-7; D: TRBD1; size: NA
DNA: TGTGCCAGCAGTGAAGCGGGTGGGGATCGGCCCCAGCATTTT; CDR3: CASSEAGGDRPQHF; V: TRBV2; J: TRBJ1-5; D: NA; size: few
DNA: TGTGCCAGCAGCTTAAAGGGTAACGAGCAGTACTTC; CDR3: CASSLKGNEQYF; V: TRBV11-2; J: TRBJ2-7; D: NA; size: once
DNA: TGTGCCAGCAGCAAGGAAGGAAACACCATATATTTT; CDR3: CASSKEGNTIYF; V: TRBV28; J: TRBJ1-3; D: NA; size: NA
DNA: TGTGCCAGCCGGGACTGGAGCTACAATGAGCAGTTCTTC; CDR3: CASRDWSYNEQFF; V: TRBV19; J: TRBJ2-1; D: NA; size: NA
DNA: TGTGCCAGCTCACCTTACAGGAACACTGAAGCTTTCTTT; CDR3: CASSPYRNTEAFF; V: TRBV18; J: TRBJ1-1; D: NA; size: NA
DNA: TGTGCCATCAGTGGTAGGACAGGGGAGTCCTACAATGAGCAGTTCTTC; CDR3: CAISGRTGESYNEQFF; V: TRBV10-3; J: TRBJ2-1; D: TRBD1; size: NA
DNA: TGTGCCTGGAAAGCCCTATCTAGCGGGAGGAACACAGATACGCAGTATTTT; CDR3: CAWKALSSGRNTDTQYF; V: TRBV30; J: TRBJ2-3; D: TRBD2; size: once
DNA: TGTGCCAGCTCACCGTTAGGGAACCAAGAGACCCAGTACTTC; CDR3: CASSPLGNQETQYF; V: TRBV18; J: TRBJ2-5; D: NA; size: NA
DNA: TGTGCCAGCAGCGTAACGGCGGGATTCACCGAGCAGTACTTC; CDR3: CASSVTAGFTEQYF; V: TRBV9; J: TRBJ2-7; D: NA; size: NA
DNA: TGTGCCAGCAGCCGCAGGGGGAACACTGAAGCTTTCTTT; CDR3: CASSRRGNTEAFF; V: TRBV11-3; J: TRBJ1-1; D: NA; size: once
DNA: TGTGCCAGCAGCTCAGGACCGGGGAACACTGAAGCTTTCTTT; CDR3: CASSSGPGNTEAFF; V: TRBV7-3; J: TRBJ1-1; D: NA; size: NA
DNA: TGCGCCAGCAGCCCGGGGGTCCCGGTCTTCGGCGAGCAGTACTTC; CDR3: CASSPGVPVFGEQYF; V: TRBV10-1; J: TRBJ2-7; D: NA; size: NA
DNA: TGTGCCAATTTCCCAGGCGAGCAGTTCTTC; CDR3: CANFPGEQFF; V: TRBV10-3; J: TRBJ2-1; D: NA; size: NA
DNA: TGTGCCAGCAGTCAAACCAGGGACAGGAAAAAAGGGGAGCTGTTTTTT; CDR3: CASSQTRDRKKGELFF; V: TRBV7-3; J: TRBJ2-2; D: TRBD1; size: NA
DNA: TGTGCCAGCAGTTTTCGGACCGGGACCCAAAATCAGCCCCAGCATTTT; CDR3: CASSFRTGTQNQPQHF; V: TRBV28; J: TRBJ1-5; D: NA; size: NA
DNA: TGTGCCAGCAGTGTGACTAGCGGGAGTTACAATGAGCAGTTCTTC; CDR3: CASSVTSGSYNEQFF; V: TRBV9; J: TRBJ2-1; D: TRBD2; size: NA
DNA: TGTGCCACATGCCGGGCGAGCTCCTACAATGAGCAGTTCTTC; CDR3: CATCRASSYNEQFF; V: TRBV6-1; J: TRBJ2-1; D: NA; size: once